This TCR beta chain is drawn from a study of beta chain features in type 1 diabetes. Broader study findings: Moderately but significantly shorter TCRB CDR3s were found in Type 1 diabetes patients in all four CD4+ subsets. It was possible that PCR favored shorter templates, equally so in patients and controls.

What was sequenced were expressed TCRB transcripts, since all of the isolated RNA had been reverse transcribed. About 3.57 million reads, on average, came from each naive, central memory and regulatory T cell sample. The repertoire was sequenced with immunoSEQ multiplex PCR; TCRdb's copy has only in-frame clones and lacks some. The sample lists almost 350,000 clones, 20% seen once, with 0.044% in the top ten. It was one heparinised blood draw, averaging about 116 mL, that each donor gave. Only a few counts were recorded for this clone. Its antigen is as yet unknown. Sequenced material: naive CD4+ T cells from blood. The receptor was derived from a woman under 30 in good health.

CDR3 protein: CASSLGPQSDTQYF. The CDR3 nucleotides are TGTGCCAGCAGCTTAGGGCCGCAATCAGATACGCAGTATTTT. The rearrangement uses TRBV7-9 and TRBJ2-3, with D unclear. Trimming removed 1 base from V and 4 bases from J, with 9 bases in between. The germline gives CDR1 SEHNR, CDR2 FQNEAQ (reference sequence). This CDR3 has 14 residues.